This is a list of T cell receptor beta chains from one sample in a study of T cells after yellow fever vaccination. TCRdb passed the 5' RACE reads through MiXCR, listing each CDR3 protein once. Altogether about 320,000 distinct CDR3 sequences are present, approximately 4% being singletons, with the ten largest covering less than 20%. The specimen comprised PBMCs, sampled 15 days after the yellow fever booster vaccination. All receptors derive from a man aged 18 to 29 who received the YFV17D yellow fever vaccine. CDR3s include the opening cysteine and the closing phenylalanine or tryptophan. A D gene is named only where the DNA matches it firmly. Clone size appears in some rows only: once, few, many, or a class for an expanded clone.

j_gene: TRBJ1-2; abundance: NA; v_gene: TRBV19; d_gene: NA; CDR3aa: CASDTGYGYTF; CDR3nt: TGTGCCAGTGACACAGGGTATGGCTACACCTTC
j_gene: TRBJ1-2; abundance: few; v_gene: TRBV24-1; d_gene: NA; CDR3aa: CATARGLGYGYTF; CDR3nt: TGTGCCACCGCCAGGGGATTAGGGTATGGCTACACCTTC
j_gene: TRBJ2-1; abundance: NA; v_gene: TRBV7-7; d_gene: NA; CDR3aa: CASSEDLGEQFF; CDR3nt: TGTGCCAGCAGCGAGGACTTGGGTGAGCAGTTCTTC
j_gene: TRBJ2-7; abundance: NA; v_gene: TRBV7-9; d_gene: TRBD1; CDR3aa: CASSRPPGTATPETYEQYF; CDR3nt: TGTGCCAGCAGCCGTCCCCCCGGGACAGCCACGCCGGAAACCTACGAGCAGTACTTC
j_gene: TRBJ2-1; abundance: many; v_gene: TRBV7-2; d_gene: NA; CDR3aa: CASSPHSGLNEQFF; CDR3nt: TGTGCCAGCAGCCCCCACTCCGGACTAAATGAGCAGTTCTTC
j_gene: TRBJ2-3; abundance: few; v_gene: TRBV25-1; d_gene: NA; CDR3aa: CASSGKDTQYF; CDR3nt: TGTGCCAGCAGTGGGAAAGATACGCAGTATTTT
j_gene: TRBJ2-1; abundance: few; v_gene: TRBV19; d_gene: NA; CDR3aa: CASSMAWLYNEQFF; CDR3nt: TGTGCCAGTAGTATGGCGTGGCTTTACAATGAGCAGTTCTTC
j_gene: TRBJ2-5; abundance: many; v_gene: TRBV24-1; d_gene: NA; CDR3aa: CATSDSGKYQETQYF; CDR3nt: TGTGCCACCAGTGATTCGGGAAAGTACCAAGAGACCCAGTACTTC
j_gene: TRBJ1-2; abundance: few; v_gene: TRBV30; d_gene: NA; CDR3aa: CAWSVQGIYGYTF; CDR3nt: TGTGCCTGGAGTGTACAGGGAATATATGGCTACACCTTC
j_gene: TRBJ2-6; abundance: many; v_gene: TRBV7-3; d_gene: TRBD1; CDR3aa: CASSSVRDRGFGANVLTF; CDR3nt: TGTGCCAGCAGCTCGGTCCGGGACAGGGGCTTTGGGGCCAACGTCCTGACTTTC
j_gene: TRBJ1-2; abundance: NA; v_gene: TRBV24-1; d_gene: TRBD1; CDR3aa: CATSGTGEGDGYTF; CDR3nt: TGTGCCACCAGTGGGACAGGGGAAGGTGACGGCTACACCTTC
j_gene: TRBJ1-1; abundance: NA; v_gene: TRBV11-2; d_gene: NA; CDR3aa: CASSSARAGNRDTEAFF; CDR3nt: TGTGCCAGCAGCTCCGCTCGTGCAGGAAACCGGGACACTGAAGCTTTCTTT
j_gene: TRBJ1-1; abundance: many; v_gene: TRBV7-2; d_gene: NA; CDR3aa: CASSQWDEAFF; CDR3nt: TGTGCCAGCAGTCAGTGGGATGAAGCTTTCTTT
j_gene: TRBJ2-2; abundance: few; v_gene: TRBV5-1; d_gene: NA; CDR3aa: CASSLAFGRNTGELFF; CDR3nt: TGCGCCAGCAGCTTGGCTTTTGGCAGAAACACCGGGGAGCTGTTTTTT
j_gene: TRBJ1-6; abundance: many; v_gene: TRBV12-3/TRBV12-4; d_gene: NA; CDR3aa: CASSSLTAGGGSPLHF; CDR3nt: TGTGCCAGCAGCTCCCTGACCGCAGGAGGAGGGTCACCCCTCCACTTT
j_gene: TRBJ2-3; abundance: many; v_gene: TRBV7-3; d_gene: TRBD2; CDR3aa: CASSQRLAGGRDTQYF; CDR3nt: TGTGCCAGCAGCCAACGACTAGCGGGGGGGCGGGATACGCAGTATTTT
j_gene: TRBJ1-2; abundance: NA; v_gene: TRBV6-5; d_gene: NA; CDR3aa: CASSYQSVLPYGYTF; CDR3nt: TGTGCCAGCAGTTACCAGTCAGTATTACCCTATGGCTACACCTTC
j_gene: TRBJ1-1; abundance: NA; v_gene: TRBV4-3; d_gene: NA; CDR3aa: CASSQDPIMNTEAFF; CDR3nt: TGCGCCAGCAGCCAAGATCCGATTATGAACACTGAAGCTTTCTTT
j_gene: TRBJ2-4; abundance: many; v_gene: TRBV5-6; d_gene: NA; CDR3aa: CASSFKGGNIQYF; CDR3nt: TGTGCCAGCAGCTTTAAGGGGGGAAACATTCAGTACTTC
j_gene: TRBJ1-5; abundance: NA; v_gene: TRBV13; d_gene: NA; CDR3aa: CASSLGPGTRAQPQHF; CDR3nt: TGTGCCAGCAGCTTAGGCCCAGGGACAAGGGCACAGCCCCAGCATTTT
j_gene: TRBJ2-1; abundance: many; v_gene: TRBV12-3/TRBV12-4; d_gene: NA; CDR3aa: CASSRPGPMEQFF; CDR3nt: TGTGCCAGCAGCCGACCGGGCCCAATGGAGCAGTTCTTC
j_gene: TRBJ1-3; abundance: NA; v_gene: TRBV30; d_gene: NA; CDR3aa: CAWSPSNGNTIYF; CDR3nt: TGTGCCTGGAGTCCATCAAATGGAAACACCATATATTTT
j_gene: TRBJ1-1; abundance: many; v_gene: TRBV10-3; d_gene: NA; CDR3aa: CAISEGAQNTEAFF; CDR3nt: TGTGCCATCAGTGAGGGGGCGCAGAACACTGAAGCTTTCTTT
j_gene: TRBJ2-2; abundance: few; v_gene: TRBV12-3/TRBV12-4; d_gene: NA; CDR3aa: CASTFTAANTGELFF; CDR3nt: TGTGCCAGCACCTTCACCGCTGCGAACACCGGGGAGCTGTTTTTT
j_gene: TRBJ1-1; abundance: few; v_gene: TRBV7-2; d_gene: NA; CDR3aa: CASSPGWATEAFF; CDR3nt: TGTGCCAGCAGCCCGGGGTGGGCCACTGAAGCTTTCTTT
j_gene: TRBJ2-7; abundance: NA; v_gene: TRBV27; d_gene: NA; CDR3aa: CASSLKGGYEQYF; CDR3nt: TGTGCCAGCAGTTTAAAGGGGGGCTACGAGCAGTACTTC
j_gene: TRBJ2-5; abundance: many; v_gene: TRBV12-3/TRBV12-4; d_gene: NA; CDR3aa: CASSLTGEEETQYF; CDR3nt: TGTGCCAGCAGTTTAACGGGGGAGGAAGAGACCCAGTACTTC
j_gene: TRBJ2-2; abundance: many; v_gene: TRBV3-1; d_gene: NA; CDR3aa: CASSQLLGQSVGELFF; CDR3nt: TGTGCCAGCAGCCAATTGCTAGGACAGTCCGTCGGGGAGCTGTTTTTT
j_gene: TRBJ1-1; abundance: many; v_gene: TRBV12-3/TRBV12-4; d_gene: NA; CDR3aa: CASKPAQGGNTEAFF; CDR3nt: TGTGCCAGCAAACCGGCCCAGGGCGGGAACACTGAAGCTTTCTTT
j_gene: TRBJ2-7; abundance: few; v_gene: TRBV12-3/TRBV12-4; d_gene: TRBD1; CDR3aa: CASSLGQFYEQYF; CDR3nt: TGTGCCAGCAGTCTGGGACAGTTCTACGAGCAGTACTTC
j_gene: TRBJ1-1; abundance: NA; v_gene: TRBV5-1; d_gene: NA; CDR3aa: CASRDAGVYTEAFF; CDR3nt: TGCGCCAGCAGGGATGCAGGGGTTTACACTGAAGCTTTCTTT
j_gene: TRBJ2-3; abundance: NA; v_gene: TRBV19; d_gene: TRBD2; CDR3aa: CASSIALAGGPEDTQYF; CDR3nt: TGTGCCAGTAGTATAGCGTTAGCGGGGGGGCCGGAAGATACGCAGTATTTT
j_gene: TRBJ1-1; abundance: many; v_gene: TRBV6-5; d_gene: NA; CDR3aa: CASRFRGNTEAFF; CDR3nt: TGTGCCAGCAGATTCAGGGGGAACACTGAAGCTTTCTTT
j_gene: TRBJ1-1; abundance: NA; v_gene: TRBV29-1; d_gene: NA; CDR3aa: CSVEVGASSRAFF; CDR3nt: TGCAGCGTTGAGGTGGGGGCGAGTTCTAGAGCTTTCTTT
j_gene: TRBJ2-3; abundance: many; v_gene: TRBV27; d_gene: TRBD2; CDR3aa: CASSPLAGGITDTQYF; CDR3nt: TGTGCCAGCAGTCCCCTAGCGGGGGGGATCACAGATACGCAGTATTTT
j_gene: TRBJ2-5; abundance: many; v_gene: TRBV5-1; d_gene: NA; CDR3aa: CASSFQGRGQETQYF; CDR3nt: TGCGCCAGCAGCTTCCAGGGCCGGGGGCAAGAGACCCAGTACTTC
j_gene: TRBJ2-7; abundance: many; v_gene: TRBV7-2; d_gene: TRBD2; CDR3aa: CASSLRGGPSYEQYF; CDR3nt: TGTGCCAGCAGCTTACGCGGGGGGCCTTCCTACGAGCAGTACTTC
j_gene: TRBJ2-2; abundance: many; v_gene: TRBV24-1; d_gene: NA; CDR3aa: CATSDQTNTGELFF; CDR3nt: TGTGCCACCAGTGATCAGACGAACACCGGGGAGCTGTTTTTT
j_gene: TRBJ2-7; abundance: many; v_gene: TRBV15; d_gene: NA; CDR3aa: CATSRDLAGNHEQYF; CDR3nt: TGTGCCACCAGCAGAGATCTGGCGGGGAACCACGAGCAGTACTTC
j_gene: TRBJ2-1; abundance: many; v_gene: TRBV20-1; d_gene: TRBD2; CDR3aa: CSAGGTSGYNEQFF; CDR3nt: TGCAGTGCCGGAGGGACTAGCGGTTACAATGAGCAGTTCTTC
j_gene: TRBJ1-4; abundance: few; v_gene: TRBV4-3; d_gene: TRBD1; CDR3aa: CASSQERGPSYATNEKLFF; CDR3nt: TGCGCCAGCAGCCAAGAAAGGGGGCCCTCCTATGCAACTAATGAAAAACTGTTTTTT
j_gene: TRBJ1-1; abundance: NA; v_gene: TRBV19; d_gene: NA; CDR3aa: CASSIDWLMNTEAFF; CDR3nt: TGTGCCAGTAGTATAGATTGGCTGATGAACACTGAAGCTTTCTTT
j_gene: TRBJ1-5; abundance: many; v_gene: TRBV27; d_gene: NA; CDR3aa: CASSSFSELRLGQPQHF; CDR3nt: TGTGCCAGCAGCTCTTTTTCCGAACTACGTCTGGGTCAGCCCCAGCATTTT
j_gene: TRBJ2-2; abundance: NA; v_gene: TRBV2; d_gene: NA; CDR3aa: CASSVQGLTGELFF; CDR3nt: TGTGCCAGCAGTGTTCAGGGGTTGACCGGGGAGCTGTTTTTT
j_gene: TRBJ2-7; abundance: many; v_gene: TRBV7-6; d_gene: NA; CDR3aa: CASSPPPGYEQYF; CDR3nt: TGTGCCAGCAGCCCACCCCCGGGGTACGAGCAGTACTTC
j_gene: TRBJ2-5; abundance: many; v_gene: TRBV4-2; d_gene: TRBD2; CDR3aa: CASSQDLAGGPNQETQYF; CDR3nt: TGTGCCAGCAGCCAAGACCTAGCGGGGGGGCCTAACCAAGAGACCCAGTACTTC
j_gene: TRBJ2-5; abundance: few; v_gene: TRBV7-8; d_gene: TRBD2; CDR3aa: CASSLPLAGEFQETQYF; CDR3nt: TGTGCCAGCAGCTTACCCCTAGCGGGGGAGTTCCAAGAGACCCAGTACTTC
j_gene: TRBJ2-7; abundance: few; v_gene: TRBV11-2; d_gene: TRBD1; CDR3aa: CASSSTRDSSYEQYF; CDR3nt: TGTGCCAGCAGCTCGACCCGGGACAGCTCCTACGAGCAGTACTTC
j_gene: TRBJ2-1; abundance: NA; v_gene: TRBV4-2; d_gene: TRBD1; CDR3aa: CASSQPGQGYNEQFF; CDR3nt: TGTGCCAGCAGCCAACCGGGACAGGGATACAATGAGCAGTTCTTC
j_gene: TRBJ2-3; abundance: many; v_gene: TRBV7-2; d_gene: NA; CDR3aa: CASSPGPRPDTQYF; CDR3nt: TGTGCCAGCAGCCCGGGACCGAGGCCAGATACGCAGTATTTT
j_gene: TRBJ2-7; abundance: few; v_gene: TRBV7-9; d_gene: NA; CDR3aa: CASSFTGSYEQYF; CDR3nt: TGTGCCAGCAGCTTTACAGGGTCCTACGAGCAGTACTTC
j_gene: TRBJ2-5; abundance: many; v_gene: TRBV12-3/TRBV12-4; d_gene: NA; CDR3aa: CASSLAGAGHLWETQYF; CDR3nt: TGTGCCAGCAGTTTAGCGGGCGCGGGACACCTCTGGGAGACCCAGTACTTC
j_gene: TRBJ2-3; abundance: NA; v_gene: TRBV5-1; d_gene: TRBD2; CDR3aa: CASSSSGEGADTQYF; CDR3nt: TGCGCCAGCAGCTCTAGCGGGGAGGGCGCAGATACGCAGTATTTT